The 10 T cell receptor beta chains listed next were all sequenced from one sample in a study of post-analysis software for immune sequencing data. Study outcomes and limitations: Relative to controls, patients had 4 or 5 TRBV segments at higher frequency, with TRBV5-6, TRBV5-1 and TRBV20-1 among these.

Every TCR beta cDNA library bore unique molecular identifiers. One entry per CDR3 protein, called by TCRdb with MiXCR from the PCR reads. The sample lists approximately 250,000 distinct CDR3 sequences, about 38% occurring once. No antigen is known for these receptors. The sample consisted of blood. The receptors were gathered from a girl between 5 and 17 years old with multiple sclerosis.

This clonotype has just one count. A much larger clone is a single base away; this may be a read error. The chain recombines TRBV5-1 with TRBJ2-1, with 7 bases that match TRBD1. The CDR3 totals 14 residues. From germline, CDR1 is SGHRS and CDR2 YFSETQ. J lost 10 bases, V lost 5 bases, and 12 bases had no gene match. The CDR3 spells CASSLAGGRGEQFF. The CDR3 DNA sequence: TGCGCCAGCAGTCTGGCAGGGGGTCGGGGCGAGCAGTTCTTC.

This clonotype showed up many times. The gene calls are TRBV5-6 and TRBJ2-5; TRBD1 agrees at 8 bases. Trimming at V came to 0 bases and at J to 7 bases, leaving 5 bases not matched to a gene. The CDR3 consists of 14 residues. Germline lookup yields CDR1 SGHDT and CDR2 YYEEEE. CDR3 bases: TGTGCCAGCAGCTTGGGGGACAGGAGGCGGACCCAGTACTTC. This encodes CASSLGDRRRTQYF.

The sample holds many counts of this clonotype. The V gene is TRBV12-3 or TRBV12-4, the J gene TRBJ2-1; D tentatively reads TRBD1 or TRBD2 (5 bases each). This CDR3 is 16 amino acids long. Trimming left V 3 bases short and J 3 bases short, with 15 bases between. The CDR3 spells CASSFEGKVDYNEQFF. DNA for the CDR3: TGTGCCAGCAGTTTCGAGGGGAAGGTCGACTACAATGAGCAGTTCTTC.

This clonotype was counted many times. The chain carries TRBV6-4 and TRBJ2-3, with D perhaps matching TRBD1 (5 bases). Germline lookup yields CDR1 MRHNA and CDR2 SNTAGT. V was pared by 3 bases and J by 4 bases, with 8 bases between. This CDR3 comprises 13 residues. The CDR3 here is CASSDQGSDTQYF. In nucleotides, the CDR3 is TGTGCCAGCAGTGATCAGGGATCAGATACGCAGTATTTT.

This clonotype was seen a few times. The CDR3 DNA follows: TGCAGTGCCCCGACAGGGCCCTACGAGCAGTACTTC. Its translation is CSAPTGPYEQYF. The rearrangement joins TRBV20-1 to TRBJ2-7; TRBD1 aligns across 7 bases. CDR1 DFQATT and CDR2 SNEGSKA come from the germline V gene (reference sequence). J lost 2 bases, V lost 6 bases, and 4 bases had no gene match. The CDR3 length is 12 residues.

This clonotype has ten or more counts. This chain connects TRBV5-1 to TRBJ2-5; 9 bases align to TRBD2. CDR3 length: 16 residues. Germline lookup yields CDR1 SGHRS and CDR2 YFSETQ. V shed 0 bases and J 1 base; nucleotides not matched to a gene: 4. As DNA, the CDR3 is TGCGCCAGCAGCTTGGAAGCGGGGGGACGCCAAGAGACCCAGTACTTC. It is translated as CASSLEAGGRQETQYF.

A note on this clonotype: This may arise from a read error, as a much more abundant clone is one base away. The chain is built from TRBV27 and TRBJ2-5; 13 bases line up with TRBD2. The germline CDR1 and CDR2 sequences are MNHEY and SMNVEV (reference sequence). V lost 4 bases to trimming and J lost 11 bases; unmatched junction nucleotides: 10. The CDR3 extends over 15 amino acids. The CDR3 sequence is CASSSGTSGTNEQYF. The CDR3 DNA reads TGTGCCAGCAGTTCCGGGACTAGCGGGACAAATGAGCAGTACTTC.

This clonotype was observed many times. The chain employs TRBV29-1 and TRBJ1-2, with a possible D match to TRBD1 (5 bases). Germline V gene lookup returns CDR1 SQVTM and CDR2 ANQGSEA. The CDR3 loop spans 13 amino acids. With 0 bases removed from V and 4 bases from J, the gap between germline ends came to 9 bases. CDR3 residues: CSVEDRQGYGYTF. The CDR3 DNA is TGCAGCGTTGAAGATAGGCAGGGCTATGGCTACACCTTC.

The chain is built from TRBV29-1 and TRBJ2-1; TRBD1 aligns across 9 bases. J lost 4 bases, V lost 4 bases, and 5 bases had no gene match. The germline CDR1 and CDR2 sequences are SQVTM and ANQGSEA. The CDR3 covers 14 residues. The CDR3: CSVGGTGFYNEQFF. The DNA for the CDR3 is TGCAGCGTTGGGGGGACAGGGTTTTACAATGAGCAGTTCTTC.

In its sample, this clonotype was seen a few times. The chain combines TRBV7-9 with TRBJ1-1; TRBD1 aligns across 10 bases. V gave up 3 bases and J gave up 3 bases; unmatched junction bases: 7. This CDR3 region has 16 residues. Germline CDR1 SEHNR, CDR2 FQNEAQ (reference sequence). The chain's CDR3 is CASSFPRQGAYTEAFF. In nucleotides, the CDR3 is TGTGCCAGCAGCTTCCCTCGACAGGGGGCGTACACTGAAGCTTTCTTT.